Reported below is one T cell receptor beta chain. Antigen unknown. Germline values: CDR1 SGHKS, CDR2 YYEKEE (reference sequence). V was clipped by 4 bases and J by 2 bases; unmatched bases: 14. This CDR3 spans 18 amino acids. The data originate from a study of cytomegalovirus exposure and HLA in healthy donors. The study's findings and limits: For presence/absence analyses, sequencing depth was assumed to be roughly uniform across donors. With later analysis, a missense DCLRE1C variant became linked to TCR beta V- and J-gene trimming.

PCR primers comprised 60 Vbeta and 13 Jbeta primers. Only in-frame clones appear in the TCRdb table, and some are missing; sequencing was by immunoSEQ multiplex PCR. The sample records some 200,000 clones, approximately 80% being singletons. The chain carries TRBV5-5 and TRBJ2-2; 7 positions agree with TRBD2. The source of this sequence is a woman between 45 and 60 years old in good health and CMV-seropositive. Sequences were obtained from PBMCs. As DNA, the CDR3 is TGTGCCAGCAGCCCACTCCCTCGGGGGGACTTAAACACCGGGGAGCTGTTTTTT. This encodes CASSPLPRGDLNTGELFF.